This TCR beta chain is from a study of T cell repertoires in cytomegalovirus infection. Study information: Evidence of both CMV infection and a matching HLA type came from public TCR beta signatures.

Regarding the study as a whole: Clonotypes of TCR beta that were HLA-C-restricted and CMV-specific dominated the ex vivo response.

TCRdb called the reads again in MiXCR, with one record for every CDR3 protein. The sample carries hundreds of thousands of distinct CDR3 sequences, 35% recorded once. This clonotype occurred a few times. Its target is unknown. CDR3 size: 13 residues. Germline V gives CDR1 SGHDT, CDR2 YYEEEE. Trimming cost V 1 base and J 4 bases, with 8 bases left between them. Sequencing was carried out using PBMCs. The clonotype was recovered from a human donor in good health (CMV status not recorded). Some clones in this sample may be carry-over from other donors' samples. This chain links TRBV5-6 with TRBJ1-1, with D unclear. The CDR3 DNA follows: TGTGCCAGCAGCTTGTGGGTGTCCACTGAAGCTTTCTTT. Translated: CASSLWVSTEAFF.